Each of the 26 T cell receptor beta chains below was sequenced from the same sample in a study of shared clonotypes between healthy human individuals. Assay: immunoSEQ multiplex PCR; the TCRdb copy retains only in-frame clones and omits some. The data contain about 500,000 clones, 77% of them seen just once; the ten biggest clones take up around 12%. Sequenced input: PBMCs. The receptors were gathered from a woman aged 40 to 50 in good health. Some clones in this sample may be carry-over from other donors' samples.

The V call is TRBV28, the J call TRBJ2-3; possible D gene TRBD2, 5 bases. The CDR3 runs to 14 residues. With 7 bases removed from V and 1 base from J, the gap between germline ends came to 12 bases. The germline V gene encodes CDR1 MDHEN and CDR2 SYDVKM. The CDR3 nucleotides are TGTGCCAGCACCAAGGAGGCGGGCACAGATACGCAGTATTTT. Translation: CASTKEAGTDTQYF.

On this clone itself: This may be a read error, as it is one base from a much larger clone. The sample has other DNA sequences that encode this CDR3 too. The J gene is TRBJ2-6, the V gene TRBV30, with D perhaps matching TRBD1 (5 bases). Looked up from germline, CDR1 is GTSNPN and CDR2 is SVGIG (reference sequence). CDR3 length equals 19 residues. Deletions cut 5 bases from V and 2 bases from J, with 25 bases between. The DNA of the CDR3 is TGTGCCTGGGCAGAAGAAGGGGAAGCCCTCTGGGCTGGGGCCAACGTCCTGACTTTC. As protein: CAWAEEGEALWAGANVLTF.

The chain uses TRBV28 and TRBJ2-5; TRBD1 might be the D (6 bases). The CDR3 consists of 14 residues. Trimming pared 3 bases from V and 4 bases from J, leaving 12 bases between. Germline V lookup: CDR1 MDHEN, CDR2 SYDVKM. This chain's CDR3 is CASSFQGQRETQYF. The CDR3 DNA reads TGTGCCAGCAGTTTTCAGGGACAACGAGAGACCCAGTACTTC.

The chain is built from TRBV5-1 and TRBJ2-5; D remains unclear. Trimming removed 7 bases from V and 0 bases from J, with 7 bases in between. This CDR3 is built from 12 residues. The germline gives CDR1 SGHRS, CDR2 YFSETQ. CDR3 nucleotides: TGCGCCAGCTCACCCAACCAAGAGACCCAGTACTTC. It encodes CASSPNQETQYF.

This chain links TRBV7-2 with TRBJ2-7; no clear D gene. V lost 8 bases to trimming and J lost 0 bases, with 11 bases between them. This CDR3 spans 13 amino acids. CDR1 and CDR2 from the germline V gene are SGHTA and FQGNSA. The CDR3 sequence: CASGQQVSYEQYF. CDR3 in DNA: TGTGCCAGCGGCCAGCAGGTCTCCTACGAGCAGTACTTC.

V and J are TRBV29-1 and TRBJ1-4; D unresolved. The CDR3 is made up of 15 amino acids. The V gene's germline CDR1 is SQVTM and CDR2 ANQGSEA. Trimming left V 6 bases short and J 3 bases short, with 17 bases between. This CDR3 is CSVAMWEAANEKLFF. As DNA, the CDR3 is TGCAGCGTGGCCATGTGGGAGGCAGCTAATGAAAAACTGTTTTTT.

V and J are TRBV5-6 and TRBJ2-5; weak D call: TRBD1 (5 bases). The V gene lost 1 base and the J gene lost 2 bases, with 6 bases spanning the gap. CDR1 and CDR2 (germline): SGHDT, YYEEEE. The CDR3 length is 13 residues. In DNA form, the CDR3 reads TGTGCCAGCAGCTTGCGACAGCAAGAGACCCAGTACTTC. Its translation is CASSLRQQETQYF.

The CDR3 here is CASSYRSGEQFF. CDR3 bases: TGTGCCAGCAGTTATCGAAGCGGTGAGCAGTTCTTC. The chain employs TRBV6-5 and TRBJ2-1; D may be TRBD2 (5 bases). There are 12 residues in the CDR3. V was pared by 3 bases and J by 9 bases, with 9 bases between. Germline V gives CDR1 MNHEY, CDR2 SVGAGI.

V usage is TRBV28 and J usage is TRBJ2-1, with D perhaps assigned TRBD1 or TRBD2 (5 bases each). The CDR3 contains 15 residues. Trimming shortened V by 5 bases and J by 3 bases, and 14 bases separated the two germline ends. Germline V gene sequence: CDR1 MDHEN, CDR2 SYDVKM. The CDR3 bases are TGTGCCAGCAGTCCTACGGGACGGATCTACAATGAGCAGTTCTTC. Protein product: CASSPTGRIYNEQFF. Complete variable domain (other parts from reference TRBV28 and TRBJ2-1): DVKVTQSSRYLVKRTGEKVFLECVQDMDHENMFWYRQDPGLGLRLIYFSYDVKMKEKGDIPEGYSVSREKKERFSLILESASTNQTSMYLCASSPTGRIYNEQFFGPGTRLTVL.

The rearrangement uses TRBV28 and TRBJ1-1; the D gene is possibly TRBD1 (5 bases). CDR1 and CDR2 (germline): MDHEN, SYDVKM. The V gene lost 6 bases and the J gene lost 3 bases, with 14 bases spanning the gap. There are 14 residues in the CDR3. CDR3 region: CASRGKRQYTEAFF. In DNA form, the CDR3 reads TGTGCCAGCAGGGGCAAACGACAGTACACTGAAGCTTTCTTT.

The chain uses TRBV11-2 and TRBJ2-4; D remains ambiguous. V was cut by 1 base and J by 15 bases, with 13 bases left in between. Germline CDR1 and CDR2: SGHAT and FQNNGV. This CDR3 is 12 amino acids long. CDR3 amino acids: CASSLATEPPYF. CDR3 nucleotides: TGTGCCAGCAGCTTAGCTACGGAACCTCCGTACTTC.

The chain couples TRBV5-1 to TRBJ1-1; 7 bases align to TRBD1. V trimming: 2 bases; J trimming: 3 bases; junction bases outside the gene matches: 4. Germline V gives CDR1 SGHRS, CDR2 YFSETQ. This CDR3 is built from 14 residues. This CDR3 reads CASSLQGQDTEAFF. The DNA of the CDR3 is TGCGCCAGCAGCTTACAAGGACAGGACACTGAAGCTTTCTTT.

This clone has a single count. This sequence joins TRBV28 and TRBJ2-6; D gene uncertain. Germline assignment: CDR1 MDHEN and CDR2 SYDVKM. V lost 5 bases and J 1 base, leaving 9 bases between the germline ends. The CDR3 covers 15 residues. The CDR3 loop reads CASSPPGSGANVLTF. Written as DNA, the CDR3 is TGTGCCAGCAGTCCCCCCGGGTCTGGGGCCAACGTCCTGACTTTC.

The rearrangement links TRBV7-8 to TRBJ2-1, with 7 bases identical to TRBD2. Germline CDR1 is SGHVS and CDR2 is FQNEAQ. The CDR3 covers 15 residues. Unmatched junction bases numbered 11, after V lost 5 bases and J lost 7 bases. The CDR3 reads CASSPSGQDVNEQFF. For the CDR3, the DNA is TGTGCCAGCAGCCCTAGCGGCCAAGACGTTAATGAGCAGTTCTTC.

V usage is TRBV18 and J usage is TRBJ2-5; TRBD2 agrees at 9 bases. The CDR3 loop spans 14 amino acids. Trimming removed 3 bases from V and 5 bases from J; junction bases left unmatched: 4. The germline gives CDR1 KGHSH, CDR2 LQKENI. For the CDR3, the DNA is TGTGCCAGCTCACCGAATAGCGGGAGTGAGACCCAGTACTTC. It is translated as CASSPNSGSETQYF. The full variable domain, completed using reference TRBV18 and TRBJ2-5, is NAGVMQNPRHLVRRRGQEARLRCSPMKGHSHVYWYRQLPEEGLKFMVYLQKENIIDESGMPKERFSAEFPKEGPSILRIQQVVRGDSAAYFCASSPNSGSETQYFGPGTRLLVL.

Here the CDR3 reads CACTTAYSNQPQHF. CDR3 coding DNA: TGTGCCTGTACGACAGCATATAGCAATCAGCCCCAGCATTTT. The rearrangement joins TRBV30 to TRBJ1-5; a possible D gene is TRBD1 (5 bases). V was clipped by 6 bases and J by 0 bases, with 12 bases between them. Germline V CDR1 and CDR2: GTSNPN, SVGIG (reference sequence). The CDR3 is 14 residues long. Based on the CDR3 plus reference TRBV30 and TRBJ1-5, the full variable domain is SQTIHQWPATLVQPVGSPLSLECTVEGTSNPNLYWYRQAAGRGLQLLFYSVGIGQISSEVPQNLSASRPQDRQFILSSKKLLLSDSGFYLCACTTAYSNQPQHFGDGTRLSIL.

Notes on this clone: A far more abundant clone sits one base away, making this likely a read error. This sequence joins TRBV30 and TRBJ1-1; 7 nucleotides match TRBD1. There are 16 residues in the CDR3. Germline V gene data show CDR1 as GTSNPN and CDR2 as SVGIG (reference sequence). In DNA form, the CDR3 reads TGTGCCTGGAGTCACGGCCTGGGACAGCTGAAGCGGGAAGTTTTCTTT. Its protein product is CAWSHGLGQLKREVFF.

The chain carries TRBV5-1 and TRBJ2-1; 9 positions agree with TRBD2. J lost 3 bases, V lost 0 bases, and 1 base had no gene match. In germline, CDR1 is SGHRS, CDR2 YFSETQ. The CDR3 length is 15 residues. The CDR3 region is CASSLVAGDYNEQFF. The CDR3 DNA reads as TGCGCCAGCAGCTTGGTAGCGGGAGACTACAATGAGCAGTTCTTC.

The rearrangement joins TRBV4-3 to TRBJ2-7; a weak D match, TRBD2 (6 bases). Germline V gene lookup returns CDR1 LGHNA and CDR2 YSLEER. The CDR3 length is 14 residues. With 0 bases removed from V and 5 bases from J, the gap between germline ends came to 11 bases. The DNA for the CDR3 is TGCGCCAGCAGCCAAGACCATCGGACTAACGAGCAGTACTTC. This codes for CASSQDHRTNEQYF.

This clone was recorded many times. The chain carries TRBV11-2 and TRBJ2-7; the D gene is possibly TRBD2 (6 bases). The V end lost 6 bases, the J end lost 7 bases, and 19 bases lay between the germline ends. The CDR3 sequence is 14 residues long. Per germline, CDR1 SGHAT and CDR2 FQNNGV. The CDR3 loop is CASSHGLRGEEQYF. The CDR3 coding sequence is TGTGCCAGCAGTCACGGACTACGTGGTGAGGAGCAGTACTTC.

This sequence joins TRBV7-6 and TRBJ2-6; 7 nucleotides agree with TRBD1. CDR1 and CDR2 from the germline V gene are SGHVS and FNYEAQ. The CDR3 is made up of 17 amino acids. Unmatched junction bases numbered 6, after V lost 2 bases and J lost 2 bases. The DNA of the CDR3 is TGTGCCAGCAGCTTATCTCCTCAGGGGGCTGGGGCCAACGTCCTGACTTTC. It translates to CASSLSPQGAGANVLTF.

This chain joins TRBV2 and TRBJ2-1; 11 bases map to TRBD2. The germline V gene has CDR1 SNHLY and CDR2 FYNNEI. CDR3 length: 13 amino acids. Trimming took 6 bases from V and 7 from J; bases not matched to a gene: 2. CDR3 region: CASRASGRNEQFF. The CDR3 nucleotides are TGTGCCAGCAGGGCTAGCGGGAGGAATGAGCAGTTCTTC.

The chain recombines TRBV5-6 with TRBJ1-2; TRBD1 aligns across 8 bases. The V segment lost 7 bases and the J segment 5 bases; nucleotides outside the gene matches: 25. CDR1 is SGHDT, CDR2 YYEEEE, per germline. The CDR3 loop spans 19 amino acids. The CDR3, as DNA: TGTGCCAGCGACGTCGGGGGGTATGGGACAGGCCCTGGGATTTATGGCTACACCTTC. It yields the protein CASDVGGYGTGPGIYGYTF.

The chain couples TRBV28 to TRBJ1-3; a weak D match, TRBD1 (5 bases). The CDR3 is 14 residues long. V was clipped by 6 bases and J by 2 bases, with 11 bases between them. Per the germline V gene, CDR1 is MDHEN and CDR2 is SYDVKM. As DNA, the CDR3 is TGTGCCAGCAGGGGCAGGGTTGCTGGAAACACCATATATTTT. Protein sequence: CASRGRVAGNTIYF.

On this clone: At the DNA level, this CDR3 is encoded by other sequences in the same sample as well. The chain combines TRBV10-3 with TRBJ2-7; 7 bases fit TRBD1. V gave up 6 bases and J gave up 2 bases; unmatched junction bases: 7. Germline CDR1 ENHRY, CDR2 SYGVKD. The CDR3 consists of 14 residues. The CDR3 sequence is CAISRSGQPYEQYF. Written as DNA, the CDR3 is TGTGCCATCAGCCGTTCGGGACAGCCCTACGAGCAGTACTTC.

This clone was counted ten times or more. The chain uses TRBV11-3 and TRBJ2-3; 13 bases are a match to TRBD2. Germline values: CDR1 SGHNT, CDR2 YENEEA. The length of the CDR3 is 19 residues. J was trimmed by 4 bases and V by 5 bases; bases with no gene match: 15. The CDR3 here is CASSDRRGGLAGVADTQYF. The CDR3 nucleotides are TGTGCCAGCAGCGACAGAAGGGGAGGACTAGCGGGAGTGGCAGATACGCAGTATTTT.